This is a list of T cell receptor beta chains from one sample in a study of T cell repertoires in cytomegalovirus infection. TCRdb processed the reads anew with MiXCR; each CDR3 protein has one entry. The profile shows 200,000 to 300,000 distinct CDR3 sequences, approximately 8.3% of them singletons. The sequencing sample was made of PBMCs. The receptors were gathered from a human donor in good health (CMV status not recorded). Some clones in this sample may be carry-over from other donors' samples. Each CDR3 is given with its conserved first and last residue. The order of the fields is J gene, V gene, CDR3 length, clone size, D gene, CDR3 DNA, CDR3 protein. The D gene is left open where the match is weak. The size entry is marked missing in some rows and otherwise reads once, few, many or a size class.

TRBJ2-1,TRBV14,16,few,TRBD2,TGTGCCAGCAGCCAAGATTGGGTAGCGGGGTACAATGAGCAGTTCTTC,CASSQDWVAGYNEQFF
TRBJ2-4,TRBV12-3/TRBV12-4,16,many,NA,TGTGCCAGCAGCCCCGGACAGTCCCTAGCCAAAAACATTCAGTACTTC,CASSPGQSLAKNIQYF
TRBJ1-1,TRBV4-1,16,many,NA,TGCGCCAGCAGCCACCATCCGACCCGGAAAGGAACTGAAGCTTTCTTT,CASSHHPTRKGTEAFF
TRBJ2-3,TRBV6-2/TRBV6-3,18,many,NA,TGTGCCAGCAGTTACTCATTAACGAGGGGAGTTTGGACAGATACGCAGTATTTT,CASSYSLTRGVWTDTQYF
TRBJ2-7,TRBV7-2,13,NA,NA,TGTGCCAGCAGACCAGGGCTAGGCTACGAGCAGTACTTC,CASRPGLGYEQYF
TRBJ1-4,TRBV7-2,15,many,NA,TGTGCCAGCAGCTTGGAAGTAGGGGGAGATGAAAAACTGTTTTTT,CASSLEVGGDEKLFF
TRBJ1-2,TRBV7-2,12,many,NA,TGTGCCAGCAGCTTAGTCGTGGTGGGCTACACCTTC,CASSLVVVGYTF
TRBJ1-6,TRBV14,21,many,TRBD1,TGTGCCAGCAGCCGTAGATCCGGGACAGGGTCGTTTGGCTCCTATAATTCACCCCTCCACTTT,CASSRRSGTGSFGSYNSPLHF
TRBJ2-7,TRBV7-9,15,NA,TRBD1,TGTGCCAGCAGCCCCGAGGGACAGGGGAACTACGAGCAGTACTTC,CASSPEGQGNYEQYF
TRBJ2-3,TRBV5-1,18,few,NA,TGCGCCAGCAGCTTGGAGGAGGACCGGAGGGCCCAAAGGGATACGCAGTATTTT,CASSLEEDRRAQRDTQYF
TRBJ2-2,TRBV7-2,14,few,TRBD2,TGTGCCAGCCGGACTAGCGGGGTCGGCGGGGAGCTGTTTTTT,CASRTSGVGGELFF
TRBJ2-5,TRBV15,13,NA,TRBD1,TGTGCCACCAGTAGCAGGGGGCTGGAGACCCAGTACTTC,CATSSRGLETQYF
TRBJ2-4,TRBV7-8,16,many,TRBD1,TGTGCCAGCAGCTTTCTGACAGGGGAAGTCAAAAACATTCAGTACTTC,CASSFLTGEVKNIQYF
TRBJ1-5,TRBV18,17,many,NA,TGTGCCAGCTCACCAGCACGGCCACATGGGAGCAATCAGCCCCAGCATTTT,CASSPARPHGSNQPQHF
TRBJ1-2,TRBV30,11,NA,NA,TGTGCCTGGACCAGCAACTATGGCTACACCTTC,CAWTSNYGYTF
TRBJ1-5,TRBV7-2,17,many,TRBD1,TGTGCCAGCAGCTTACGAAGACAGGGAGTGAGCAATCAGCCCCAGCATTTT,CASSLRRQGVSNQPQHF
TRBJ2-1,TRBV6-2/TRBV6-3,16,many,NA,TGTGCCAGCAGTGAGGACTTACCCAGCTCCTACAATGAGCAGTTCTTC,CASSEDLPSSYNEQFF
TRBJ2-2,TRBV7-2,16,many,TRBD1,TGTGCCAGCAGCTTAGCGGGACAGGGATACACCGGGGAGCTGTTTTTT,CASSLAGQGYTGELFF
TRBJ2-4,TRBV28,14,many,NA,TGTGCCAGCAGTTTGGCCATCCGGGGAGGCATTCAGTACTTC,CASSLAIRGGIQYF
TRBJ1-4,TRBV6-8,16,few,TRBD1,TGTGCCAGCAGGGGCGCGAGCGGCAGGGGGAGCGAAAAACTGTTTTTT,CASRGASGRGSEKLFF
TRBJ2-7,TRBV12-3/TRBV12-4,14,many,TRBD2,TGTGCCAGCACCGGGACTAGCGAGGGCTACGAGCAGTACTTC,CASTGTSEGYEQYF
TRBJ2-3,TRBV7-9,14,many,TRBD1,TGTGCCAGCAGCCCGTACCAGGGGGCAGATACGCAGTATTTT,CASSPYQGADTQYF
TRBJ2-7,TRBV7-2,15,many,NA,TGTGCCAGCAACGAAGGGGGGGGCGGCCTCTGGCAGCAGTACTTC,CASNEGGGGLWQQYF
TRBJ2-7,TRBV7-2,17,many,TRBD2,TGTGCCAGCAGCCGTAAAGGGACTAGCGGGGGTACCTACGAGCAGTACTTC,CASSRKGTSGGTYEQYF
TRBJ2-7,TRBV9,15,many,NA,TGTGCCAGCAGCCCTGCAGTAGGGGAAGCCTACGAGCAGTACTTC,CASSPAVGEAYEQYF
TRBJ2-3,TRBV3-1,14,NA,NA,TGTGCCAGCAGCCAAAGAGGGCCCGGGGATACGCAGTATTTT,CASSQRGPGDTQYF
TRBJ2-1,TRBV6-2/TRBV6-3,14,NA,TRBD2,TGTGCCAGCTCTGGGGGGGGCTCCTACAATGAGCAGTTCTTC,CASSGGGSYNEQFF
TRBJ1-3,TRBV7-2,14,many,NA,TGTGCCAGCAGTATACAGGACTCTGGAAACACCATATATTTT,CASSIQDSGNTIYF
TRBJ2-1,TRBV7-6,15,many,TRBD2,TGTGCCAGCAGCTTCGGGCTAGCGGTAGACAATGAGCAGTTCTTC,CASSFGLAVDNEQFF
TRBJ2-1,TRBV14,12,many,NA,TGTGCCAGCAGCGGGGGACTGGGTATCAAGTTCTTC,CASSGGLGIKFF
TRBJ2-1,TRBV14,16,NA,TRBD2,TGTGCCAGCAGCCAACTACCTAGCGGGAGGTCGGGTGAGCAGTTCTTC,CASSQLPSGRSGEQFF
TRBJ2-7,TRBV12-3/TRBV12-4,14,many,NA,TGTGCCAGCAGTCCTAGGACTGTATACTACGAGCAGTACTTC,CASSPRTVYYEQYF
TRBJ2-7,TRBV7-2,18,NA,TRBD2,TGTGCCAGCAGCCCTCAAACCGGACTAGCGGGATCTTTAAACGAGCAGTACTTC,CASSPQTGLAGSLNEQYF
TRBJ1-5,TRBV7-6,13,few,NA,TGTGCCAGCAGCTTAAGCGGGGTTCAGCCCCAGCATTTT,CASSLSGVQPQHF
TRBJ2-7,TRBV7-8,15,NA,TRBD1,TGTGCCAGCAGAAGCACAGGGGCCGACTCCTACGAGCAGTACTTC,CASRSTGADSYEQYF
TRBJ1-1,TRBV11-3,14,many,NA,TGTGCCAGCAGGAAATCGGAGGGTCGGGGTGAAGCTTTCTTT,CASRKSEGRGEAFF
TRBJ1-5,TRBV7-2,17,many,TRBD1,TGTGCCAGCAGCCCTAGGGCAGGGGGGTATAGCAATCAGCCCCAGCATTTT,CASSPRAGGYSNQPQHF
TRBJ2-5,TRBV2,16,few,TRBD2,TGTGCCACCCCCCGGGACGCGGGAGGATACCAAGAGACCCAGTACTTC,CATPRDAGGYQETQYF
TRBJ2-1,TRBV14,14,NA,TRBD1,TGTGCCAGCAGCCAGGACAGGGTCGGCAATGAGCAGTTCTTC,CASSQDRVGNEQFF
TRBJ2-7,TRBV28,13,once,TRBD1,TGTGCCAGCACTCGGGACAGGGTAGGCGAGCAGTACTTC,CASTRDRVGEQYF
TRBJ2-5,TRBV14,14,NA,NA,TGTGCCAGCAGCCACATCGGGCGTGGGGAGACCCAGTACTTC,CASSHIGRGETQYF
TRBJ1-1,TRBV7-2,14,many,TRBD1,TGTGCCAGCAGCTCACGACAGGGGGTCACTGAAGCTTTCTTT,CASSSRQGVTEAFF
TRBJ2-3,TRBV7-9,16,NA,NA,TGTGCCAGCAGCTGGCACCTGGAGGGACGCACAGATACGCAGTATTTT,CASSWHLEGRTDTQYF
TRBJ2-7,TRBV20-1,18,many,TRBD2,TGCAGTGCTAGACCACCGGGTAGCGGGAGGATCTTCGCGCGGGAGCAGTACTTC,CSARPPGSGRIFAREQYF
TRBJ2-1,TRBV12-3/TRBV12-4,16,many,TRBD2,TGTGCCAGCAGTCATAGCGGGGGGGGACTTTACAATGAGCAGTTCTTC,CASSHSGGGLYNEQFF